This TCR beta chain was identified during a study of blood T cell repertoires in COVID-19. CDR1 is LGHNA, CDR2 YSLEER, per germline. The CDR3 spans 14 residues. Trimming cost V 4 bases and J 2 bases, with 8 bases left between them. The protocol was immunoSEQ multiplex PCR, while the TCRdb copy is restricted to in-frame clones and leaves out a portion. The sample carries tens of thousands of clones, roughly four fifths recorded once. This TCR was recovered from a middle-aged man with active or convalescent COVID-19. The rearrangement uses TRBV4-3 and TRBJ1-4; the D gene is possibly TRBD1 (5 bases). Source material: peripheral blood. The CDR3 region has the DNA TGCGCCAGCAGCCCGGGGGGGACTAATGAAAAACTGTTTTTT. Protein: CASSPGGTNEKLFF.